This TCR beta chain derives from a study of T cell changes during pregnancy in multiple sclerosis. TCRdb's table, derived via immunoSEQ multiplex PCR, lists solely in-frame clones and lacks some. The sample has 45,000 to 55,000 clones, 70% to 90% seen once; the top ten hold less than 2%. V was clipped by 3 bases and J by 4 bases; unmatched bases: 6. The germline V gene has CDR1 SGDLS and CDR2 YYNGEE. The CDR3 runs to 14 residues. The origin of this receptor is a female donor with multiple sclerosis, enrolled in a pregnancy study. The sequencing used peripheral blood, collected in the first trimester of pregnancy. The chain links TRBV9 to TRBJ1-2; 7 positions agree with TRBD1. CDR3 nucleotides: TGTGCCAGCAGCGCCAGGGGGTCCTTCTATGGCTACACCTTC. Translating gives CASSARGSFYGYTF.